This T cell receptor beta chain was sequenced for a study of blood T cell repertoires in COVID-19. Participants were aged about 18 to 90 years, lived in around 25 US areas, and enrolled virtually. CDR1 is WSHSY, CDR2 SAAADI, per germline. This CDR3 is 14 amino acids long. V gave up 4 bases and J gave up 9 bases; unmatched junction bases: 6. Profiled with immunoSEQ multiplex PCR; TCRdb holds only in-frame clones, not every one. The profile shows 300,000 to 450,000 clones, approximately 90% of them singletons. The sample taken for sequencing was PBMCs or T cells enriched from blood (not recorded which). The sequence was obtained from a woman aged 18-29 years who had recovered from COVID-19. The rearrangement joins TRBV10-2 to TRBJ1-6; 7 bases are shared with TRBD1. The CDR3 nucleotides are TGCGCCAGCAGTGTCGGGACAGAGGGTTCACCCCTCCACTTT. Protein: CASSVGTEGSPLHF.